A selection of T cell receptor beta chains follows, all from one sample in a study of cytomegalovirus exposure and HLA in healthy donors. Only in-frame clones appear in the TCRdb table, and some are missing; sequencing was by immunoSEQ multiplex PCR. This listing includes approximately 50,000 clones. The specimen sequenced was PBMCs. The receptor source for this set is a female donor in good health and CMV-seronegative. The CDR3 runs from the conserved cysteine through the conserved F or W. Each record gives: J gene, V gene, D gene, CDR3 protein, CDR3 DNA. D genes are given only for firm matches.

>TRBJ1-5|TRBV6-6|.
CASSYLRFNQPQHF
TGTGCCAGCAGTTACCTCAGATTCAATCAGCCCCAGCATTTT
>TRBJ1-6|TRBV18|TRBD1
CASSPSGGKNSPLHF
TGTGCCAGCTCGCCTTCAGGGGGTAAGAATTCACCCCTCCACTTT
>TRBJ2-7|TRBV7-9|.
CASSLQGSSYEQYF
TGTGCCAGCAGCTTACAGGGATCCTCCTACGAGCAGTACTTC
>TRBJ2-1|TRBV4-1|TRBD1
CASSQAGTGYNEQFF
TGCGCCAGCAGCCAAGCCGGGACAGGATACAATGAGCAGTTCTTC
>TRBJ2-7|TRBV19|.
CASSITAGALYEQYF
TGTGCCAGTAGTATAACGGCGGGGGCCCTCTACGAGCAGTACTTC
>TRBJ1-5|TRBV6-5|.
CASRTTSNQPQHF
TGTGCCAGCAGAACTACAAGCAATCAGCCCCAGCATTTT
>TRBJ2-7|TRBV28|TRBD2
CASSLPGTSGIEQYF
TGTGCCAGCAGTTTACCCGGGACTAGCGGGATCGAGCAGTACTTC
>TRBJ1-1|TRBV5-4|.
CASSLADTEAFF
TGTGCCAGCAGCTTGGCGGACACTGAAGCTTTCTTT
>TRBJ2-7|TRBV5-4|.
CASSLARELHYEQYF
TGTGCCAGCAGCTTGGCCAGGGAACTCCACTACGAGCAGTACTTC
>TRBJ2-7|TRBV5-6|.
CASSSQDRNPYEQYF
TGTGCCAGCAGTTCCCAGGACAGAAATCCATACGAGCAGTACTTC
>TRBJ2-2|TRBV10-3|TRBD2
CAISASPTSGSRNTGELFF
TGTGCCATCAGTGCCTCACCGACTAGCGGGAGTAGGAACACCGGGGAGCTGTTTTTT
>TRBJ2-7|TRBV7-8|TRBD2
CASSPTSAGSYEQYF
TGTGCCAGCAGCCCAACTAGCGCCGGCTCCTACGAGCAGTACTTC
>TRBJ2-7|TRBV7-6|TRBD1
CASSFRQGSHEQYF
TGTGCCAGCAGCTTCCGACAGGGGAGCCACGAGCAGTACTTC
>TRBJ1-5|TRBV6-5|TRBD1
CASSTGVGNQPQHF
TGTGCCAGCAGTACAGGGGTAGGCAATCAGCCCCAGCATTTT
>TRBJ1-6|TRBV6-1|TRBD1
CASSAGTGNSPLHF
TGTGCCAGCAGTGCCGGGACAGGTAATTCACCCCTCCACTTT
>TRBJ1-1|TRBV11-3|.
CASSLVAGVTEAFF
TGTGCCAGCAGCTTAGTGGCAGGGGTCACTGAAGCTTTCTTT
>TRBJ2-5|TRBV7-6|.
CASSLGQGSRETQYF
TGTGCCAGCAGCTTGGGCCAGGGCTCTAGAGAGACCCAGTACTTC
>TRBJ1-5|TRBV25-1|TRBD1
CASSASGTGGDQPQHF
TGTGCCAGCAGTGCGTCGGGGACAGGGGGAGATCAGCCCCAGCATTTT
>TRBJ2-7|TRBV7-3|TRBD1
CASTRGQGYEQYF
TGTGCCAGCACCCGGGGACAGGGATACGAGCAGTACTTC
>TRBJ1-3|TRBV5-1|TRBD1
CASSSGTGSGNTIYF
TGCGCCAGCAGCTCCGGGACAGGCTCTGGAAACACCATATATTTT
>TRBJ2-7|TRBV7-2|TRBD2
CASSLLAGDLYEQYF
TGTGCCAGCAGCTTACTAGCGGGGGACCTCTACGAGCAGTACTTC
>TRBJ1-1|TRBV4-1|.
CASSQVQGPTEAFF
TGCGCCAGCAGCCAAGTCCAGGGGCCAACTGAAGCTTTCTTT
>TRBJ1-2|TRBV4-1|.
CASSQEGGLVPIALYGYTF
TGCGCCAGCAGCCAAGAGGGAGGGCTTGTCCCCATAGCCCTCTATGGCTACACCTTC
>TRBJ2-1|TRBV6-1|.
CASSPIVNEQFF
TGTGCCAGTAGCCCGATAGTAAATGAGCAGTTCTTC
>TRBJ2-7|TRBV7-9|TRBD1
CASILTGDGNEQYF
TGTGCCAGCATCCTTACAGGGGATGGCAACGAGCAGTACTTC
>TRBJ2-7|TRBV4-1|TRBD1
CASSPSGQGAEQYF
TGCGCCAGCAGCCCTTCCGGACAGGGGGCCGAGCAGTACTTC
>TRBJ1-2|TRBV29-1|.
CSAETSAYGYTF
TGCAGCGCTGAGACTTCGGCCTATGGCTACACCTTC
>TRBJ2-5|TRBV29-1|TRBD2
CSVALAAETQYF
TGCAGCGTTGCCCTAGCGGCCGAGACCCAGTACTTC
>TRBJ2-3|TRBV5-1|TRBD2
CASGSGTGFDTQYF
TGCGCCAGCGGCAGCGGGACGGGGTTCGATACGCAGTATTTT
>TRBJ2-2|TRBV19|.
CASSIEPQGTGELFF
TGTGCCAGTAGTATAGAACCCCAGGGCACCGGGGAGCTGTTTTTT
>TRBJ2-5|TRBV29-1|.
CSVAGTIQETQYF
TGCAGCGTTGCCGGGACAATCCAAGAGACCCAGTACTTC
>TRBJ1-4|TRBV5-3|TRBD1
CARSVADRGLWNGEKLFF
TGTGCCAGAAGCGTTGCGGACAGGGGGTTGTGGAATGGTGAAAAACTGTTTTTT
>TRBJ2-7|TRBV9|.
CASSASDSPGDEQYF
TGTGCCAGCAGCGCGTCGGACAGTCCGGGCGACGAGCAGTACTTC
>TRBJ2-7|TRBV11-2|.
CASSQITGNTYEQYF
TGTGCCAGCAGCCAGATAACAGGGAACACCTACGAGCAGTACTTC
>TRBJ2-3|TRBV7-8|.
CASSPSPRAQYF
TGTGCCAGCAGCCCGTCACCTCGGGCGCAGTATTTT
>TRBJ2-2|TRBV4-1|TRBD2
CASSRKTSGVNTGELFF
TGCGCCAGCAGCCGCAAAACTAGCGGGGTGAACACCGGGGAGCTGTTTTTT
>TRBJ2-3|TRBV18|TRBD2
CASSPGDYTDTQYF
TGTGCCAGCTCACCGGGGGACTACACAGATACGCAGTATTTT
>TRBJ1-4|TRBV4-1|.
CASSRWTAEKLFF
TGCGCCAGCAGCCGTTGGACAGCCGAAAAACTGTTTTTT
>TRBJ1-4|TRBV18|.
CASSPVGQVNEKLFF
TGTGCCAGCTCACCAGTGGGTCAGGTTAATGAAAAACTGTTTTTT
>TRBJ2-1|TRBV30|TRBD2
CAWSRREGILNEQFF
TGTGCCTGGAGTCGGCGGGAGGGTATCCTCAATGAGCAGTTCTTC
>TRBJ2-1|TRBV27|TRBD1
CASSSDRDLDNEQFF
TGTGCCAGCAGTTCGGACAGGGACTTGGACAATGAGCAGTTCTTC
>TRBJ1-3|TRBV6-5|TRBD1
CASRQDRARGNTIYF
TGTGCCAGCAGACAAGACAGGGCGAGAGGAAACACCATATATTTT
>TRBJ2-7|TRBV5-1|TRBD1
CASSLGPRQGSDEQYF
TGCGCCAGCAGCTTGGGTCCGAGACAGGGGAGCGACGAGCAGTACTTC